This TCR beta chain is drawn from a study of T cells in localized non-small cell lung cancer. Trimming stripped 1 base from V and 7 bases from J, with 10 bases between. Germline-derived CDR1 and CDR2 are LNHNV and YYDKDF (reference sequence). The CDR3 contains 14 residues. Sequenced by immunoSEQ multiplex PCR; TCRdb stores in-frame clones only, minus some. The repertoire holds roughly 15,000 clones, with 70% to 90% as singletons. The input for sequencing was peripheral blood, taken before any cancer treatment. V and J are TRBV15 and TRBJ1-4, with a tentative D call TRBD1 (5 bases). This TCR was sampled from a male donor aged 60 or older with stage I lung adenocarcinoma. CDR3 protein: CATSRGSTAEKLFF. For the CDR3, the DNA is TGTGCCACCAGCAGAGGTTCGACAGCTGAAAAACTGTTTTTT.